The TCR beta chain described here comes from a study of identical twins. This clonotype was seen repeatedly, ten times or more. Its target is not known. The CDR3 consists of 16 residues. Looked up from germline, CDR1 is KGHDR and CDR2 is SFDVKD. The junction had 4 bases not matched to a gene; V was cut back by 2 bases and J by 1 base. Addition of a universal primer site occurred through template switching, and cDNA carried unique molecular identifiers. TCRdb re-called the 5' RACE reads through MiXCR, storing one row per CDR3 protein. The profile shows about 690,000 distinct CDR3 sequences, approximately 6% of them singletons. Overall study results and limits: Zero-insertion findings could be partly confounded by invariant cells (MAIT and iNKT cells).

The rearrangement links TRBV24-1 to TRBJ2-3; 8 nucleotides match TRBD1. The source of this sequence is a man between 18 and 29 years old in good health. Sequenced material: naive T cells sorted from blood. This chain's CDR3 is CATSDSAGGGTDTQYF. CDR3 coding DNA: TGTGCCACCAGTGATTCTGCAGGGGGCGGCACAGATACGCAGTATTTT.